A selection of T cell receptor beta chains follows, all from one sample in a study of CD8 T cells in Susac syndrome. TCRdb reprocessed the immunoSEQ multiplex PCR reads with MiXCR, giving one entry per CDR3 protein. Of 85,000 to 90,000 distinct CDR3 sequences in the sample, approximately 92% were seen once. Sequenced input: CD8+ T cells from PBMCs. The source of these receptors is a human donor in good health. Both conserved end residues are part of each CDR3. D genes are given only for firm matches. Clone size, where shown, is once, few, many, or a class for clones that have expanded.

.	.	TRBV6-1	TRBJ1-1	TGTGCCAGCGAGGCGGAGGGGACTGAAGCTTTCTTT	CASEAEGTEAFF
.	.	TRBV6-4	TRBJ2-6	TGTGCCAGCAGTGACTCCCTAGACTCTGGGGCCAACGTCCTGACTTTC	CASSDSLDSGANVLTF
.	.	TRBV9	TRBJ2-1	TGTGCCAGCAGCGTATGGGCAGGCGCAACCCGATACAATGAGCAGTTCTTC	CASSVWAGATRYNEQFF
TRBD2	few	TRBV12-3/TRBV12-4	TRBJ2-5	TGTGCCAGCAGTCCCGCCGGGGGGGAGACCCAGTACTTC	CASSPAGGETQYF
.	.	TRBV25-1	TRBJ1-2	TGTGCCAGCAGTGAATCTTCTTGGGGAGATGGCTACACCTTC	CASSESSWGDGYTF
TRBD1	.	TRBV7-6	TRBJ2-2	TGTGCCAGCAGCTTAGGCGGCTCAAGACAGGGGAGTACCGGGGAGCTGTTTTTT	CASSLGGSRQGSTGELFF
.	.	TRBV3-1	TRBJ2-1	TGTGCCAGCAGCCAAGAATACAGTGGCTACAATGAGCAGTTCTTC	CASSQEYSGYNEQFF
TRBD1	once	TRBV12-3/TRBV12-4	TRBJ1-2	TGTGCCAGCAGAACCGTCCCGGGACAGGGGGCAAAGCATGGCTACACCTTC	CASRTVPGQGAKHGYTF
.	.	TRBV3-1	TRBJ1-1	TGTGCCAGCAGCCAGGTGCCTTCAACGGCCACTGAAGCTTTCTTT	CASSQVPSTATEAFF
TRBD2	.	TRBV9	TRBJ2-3	TGTGCCAGCAGCCCTCGTTTCGGACTAGCAGAGGATACGCAGTATTTT	CASSPRFGLAEDTQYF
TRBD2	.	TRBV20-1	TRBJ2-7	TGCAGTGCTGGAAGCCCATTGACTAGCCCCGGTCAGCACTCCTACGAGCAGTACTTC	CSAGSPLTSPGQHSYEQYF
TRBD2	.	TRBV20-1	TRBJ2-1	TGCAGTGCTAGAGGTCCTAGCGGGGGCAATGAGCAGTTCTTC	CSARGPSGGNEQFF
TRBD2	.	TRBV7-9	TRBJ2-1	TGTGCCAGCAGCTTATTACTCGGGGGGGAGAATGAGCAGTTCTTC	CASSLLLGGENEQFF
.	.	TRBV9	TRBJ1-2	TGTGCCAGCAGCCAGGACAGTCCTAACTATGGCTACACCTTC	CASSQDSPNYGYTF
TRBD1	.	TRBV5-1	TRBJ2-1	TGCGCCAGCAGCTTGGATTGGACAGGGGTTAGCAGTGAGCAGTTCTTC	CASSLDWTGVSSEQFF
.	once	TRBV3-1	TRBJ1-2	TGTGCCAGCAGCCAATACTCCCAGCGGCAGCACTATGGCTACACCTTC	CASSQYSQRQHYGYTF
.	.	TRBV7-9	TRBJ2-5	TGTGCCAGCAGCTTCGTCAGACAAGAAGAGACCCAGTACTTC	CASSFVRQEETQYF
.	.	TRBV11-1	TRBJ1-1	TGTGCCAGCAGCTTAGGGGTTGGCTTGGACACTGAAGCTTTCTTT	CASSLGVGLDTEAFF
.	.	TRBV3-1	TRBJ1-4	TGTGCCAGCAGCCAAGACCGGTCAGGAAAACTGTTTTTT	CASSQDRSGKLFF
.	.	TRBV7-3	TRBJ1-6	TGTGCCAGCAGCTTAAACTCTAATTCACCCCTCCACTTT	CASSLNSNSPLHF
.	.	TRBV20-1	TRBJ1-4	TGCAGTGCTATGGGAGCTAATGAAAAACTGTTTTTT	CSAMGANEKLFF
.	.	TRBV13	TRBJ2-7	TGTGCCAGCCAAGGTAGTAACGAGCAGTACTTC	CASQGSNEQYF
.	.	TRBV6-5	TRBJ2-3	TGTGCCAGCGGGTTAAGCACAGATACGCAGTATTTT	CASGLSTDTQYF
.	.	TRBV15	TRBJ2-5	TGTGCCACCAGCAGAGACCCTGGGAAGGGGACCCAAGAGACCCAGTACTTC	CATSRDPGKGTQETQYF
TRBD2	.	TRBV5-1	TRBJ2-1	TGCGCCAGCAGCTTGGGGGGGAGCGGGGGACACTACAATGAGCAGTTCTTC	CASSLGGSGGHYNEQFF
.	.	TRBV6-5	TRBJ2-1	TGTGCCAGCAGTTGGGGGACTCGACCCAATGAGCAGTTCTTC	CASSWGTRPNEQFF
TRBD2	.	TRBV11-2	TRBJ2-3	TGTGCCAGCAGCTTCCTAGCGGGGGGGGGCACAGATACGCAGTATTTT	CASSFLAGGGTDTQYF
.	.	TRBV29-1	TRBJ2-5	TGCAGCGTTGATTTAAGCGGAGAGACCCAGTACTTC	CSVDLSGETQYF
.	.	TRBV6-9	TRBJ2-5	TGTGCCAGCAGCCGGGGCCTGGGAGAGACCCAGTACTTC	CASSRGLGETQYF
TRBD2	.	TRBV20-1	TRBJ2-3	TGCAGTGCCCAAGCGGGGACAGATACGCAGTATTTT	CSAQAGTDTQYF
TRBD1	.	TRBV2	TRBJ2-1	TGTGCCAGCAATGACTGGACAGGGGGTTGGCTTCATGAGCAGTTCTTC	CASNDWTGGWLHEQFF
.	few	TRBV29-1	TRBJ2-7	TGCAGCGTTGACTTGGGTTTAGGCTACGAGCAGTACTTC	CSVDLGLGYEQYF
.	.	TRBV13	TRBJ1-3	TGTGCCAGCAGCTTAGGCTATCCTCGAACTGGAAACACCATATATTTT	CASSLGYPRTGNTIYF
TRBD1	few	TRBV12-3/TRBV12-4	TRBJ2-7	TGTGCCAGCAGTCCACGGGACAGATCCTACGAGCAGTACTTC	CASSPRDRSYEQYF
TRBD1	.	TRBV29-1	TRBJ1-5	TGCAGCGTTGCCGGGACAGGATGGATTTTTAGCAATCAGCCCCAGCATTTT	CSVAGTGWIFSNQPQHF
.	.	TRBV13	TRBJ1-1	TGTGCCAGCAGCTTAGGATCCAACCGGCACGCTTTCTTT	CASSLGSNRHAFF
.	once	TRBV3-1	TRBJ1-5	TGTGCCAGCAGCCAGCATAAAGAAAAGGGGGATATTCAGCCCCAGCATTTT	CASSQHKEKGDIQPQHF
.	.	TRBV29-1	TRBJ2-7	TGCAGCGTTGAAGGGCCGGACAGTTCCTACGAGCAGTACTTC	CSVEGPDSSYEQYF
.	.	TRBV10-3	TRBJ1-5	TGTGCCATCAGTGAATTACCTCCCCGTTTCGCGGCCCAGCATTTT	CAISELPPRFAAQHF
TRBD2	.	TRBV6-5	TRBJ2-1	TGTGCCAGCAGTTTACTAGCGGGGTCGCTAGGCGATGAGCAGTTCTTC	CASSLLAGSLGDEQFF
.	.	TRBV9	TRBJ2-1	TGTGCCAGCAGCGGTAGCAATTACAATGAGCAGTTCTTC	CASSGSNYNEQFF
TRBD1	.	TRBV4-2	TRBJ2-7	TGTGCCAGCACCAAAGCCCCGGGACAGGCCTTCCTAAATGAGCAGTACTTC	CASTKAPGQAFLNEQYF
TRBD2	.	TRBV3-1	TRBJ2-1	TGTGCCAGCAGCCCCCTCCTAGCGGGGGCTATCAGGGAGCAGTTCTTC	CASSPLLAGAIREQFF
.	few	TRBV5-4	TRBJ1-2	TGTGCCAGCATCCCCGGACGGGATCACTATGGCTACACCTTC	CASIPGRDHYGYTF
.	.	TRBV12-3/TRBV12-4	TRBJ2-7	TGTGCCAGCAGTTTAGCGCCCTCCGACAGCCCGGTTTTCTTCCAGCAGTACTTC	CASSLAPSDSPVFFQQYF
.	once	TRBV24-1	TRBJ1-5	TGTGCCACCACACCGAGCGCGGGGGTTTACAATCAGCCCCAGCATTTT	CATTPSAGVYNQPQHF
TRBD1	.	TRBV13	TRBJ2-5	TGTGCCAGCAGCTCGACAGGGGCAGAGACCCAGTACTTC	CASSSTGAETQYF
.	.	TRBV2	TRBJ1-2	TGTGCCATCGAGACAGGAAGCTATGGCTACACCTTC	CAIETGSYGYTF
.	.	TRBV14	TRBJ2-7	TGTGCCAGCAGCCAAGGGGACTCCTCCTACGAGCAGTACTTC	CASSQGDSSYEQYF
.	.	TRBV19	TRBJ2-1	TGTGCCAGTAGCTTCAGGGGCGCCTACAATGAGCAGTTCTTC	CASSFRGAYNEQFF
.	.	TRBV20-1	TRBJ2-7	TGCAGTGCTAGCGTGGCAGGAACCTCCTACGAGCAGTACTTC	CSASVAGTSYEQYF
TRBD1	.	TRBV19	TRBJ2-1	TGTGCCAGTAGTGTCGAGGGGACAGGGGTATGGAATGAGCAGTTCTTC	CASSVEGTGVWNEQFF
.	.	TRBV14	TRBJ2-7	TGTGCCAGCAGCCAATGGAATAGACCCTACGAGCAGTACTTC	CASSQWNRPYEQYF
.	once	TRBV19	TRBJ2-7	TGTGCCAGTAGTGAACCGGGACATGCCTACGAGCAGTACTTC	CASSEPGHAYEQYF
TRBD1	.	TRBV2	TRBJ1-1	TGTGCCAGCAGTGATCCGGGACAGGGTGAAGTGAACACTGAAGCTTTCTTT	CASSDPGQGEVNTEAFF
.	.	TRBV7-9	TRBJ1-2	TGTGCCAGCAGCCCGCCTTACGGGGGACGGGGCTACACCTTC	CASSPPYGGRGYTF
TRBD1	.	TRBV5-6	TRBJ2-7	TGTGCCAGCAGGGGAACCGGCAGGGGGCTCGAGCAGTACTTC	CASRGTGRGLEQYF
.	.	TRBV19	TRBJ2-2	TGTGCCAGTAGTATAGCGGGTCCCGGGGAGCTGTTTTTT	CASSIAGPGELFF